This T cell receptor beta chain stems from a study of CD8 T cells in Susac syndrome. Study-wide results and caveats: The study admitted that it had a relatively small number of individuals in its TCR sequencing and HLA analysis.

In its sample, this clonotype was seen a few times. Its antigen is undetermined. An amount of RNA that ranged from roughly 0.45 to 1 ug was reverse transcribed with random hexamers. TCRdb itself ran the immunoSEQ multiplex PCR reads through MiXCR, one entry per CDR3 protein. The repertoire holds a few hundred thousand distinct CDR3 sequences, with about 88% as singletons. TCR beta sequences were obtained from blood CD8+ and CD4+ T cells. The patients who served as multiple sclerosis controls were treatment-naive and had stable or active relapsing-remitting disease that fulfilled the revised McDonald criteria. This TCR derives from a human donor with multiple sclerosis. The source material was CD8+ T cells from PBMCs.

Written as DNA, the CDR3 is TGTGCCAGCACCGCCGGGACACCTAGCAATCAGCCCCAGCATTTT. Translating it yields CASTAGTPSNQPQHF. The V call is TRBV6-1, the J call TRBJ1-5; TRBD1 is a possible D gene (6 bases). V dropped 7 bases and J dropped 0 bases, with 13 bases sitting between them. CDR3 length: 15 residues. Germline values: CDR1 MNHNS, CDR2 SASEGT.